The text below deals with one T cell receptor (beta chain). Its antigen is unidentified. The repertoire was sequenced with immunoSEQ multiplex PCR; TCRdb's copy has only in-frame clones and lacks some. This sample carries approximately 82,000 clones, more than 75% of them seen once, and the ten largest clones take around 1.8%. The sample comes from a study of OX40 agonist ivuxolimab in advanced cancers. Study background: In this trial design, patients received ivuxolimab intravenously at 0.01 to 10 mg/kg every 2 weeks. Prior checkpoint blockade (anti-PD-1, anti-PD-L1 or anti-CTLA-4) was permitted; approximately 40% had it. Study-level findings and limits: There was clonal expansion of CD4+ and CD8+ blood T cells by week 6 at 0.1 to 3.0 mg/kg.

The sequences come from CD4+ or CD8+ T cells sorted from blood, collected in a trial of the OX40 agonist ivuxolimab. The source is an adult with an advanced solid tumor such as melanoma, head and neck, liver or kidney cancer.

The CDR3 reads CASSGTLNTEAFF. CDR3 in DNA: TGCGCCAGCAGCGGGACATTGAACACTGAAGCTTTCTTT. The chain employs TRBV5-1 and TRBJ1-1, with a possible D match to TRBD1 (6 bases). The CDR3 is made up of 13 amino acids. Trimming removed 4 bases at V and 0 bases at J, with 7 bases between. Per germline, CDR1 SGHRS and CDR2 YFSETQ.